Below are 24 T cell receptor beta chains sequenced from a single sample in a study of graft-versus-host responses after intestinal transplantation. Generated by immunoSEQ multiplex PCR, the TCRdb table keeps only in-frame clones and is missing some. The sample yields about 29,000 clones, about 85% seen once. The specimen was PBMCs, collected about 420 days after intestinal transplantation. The receptors were gathered from a human patient who received an intestinal transplant, so some T cells may come from the graft donor.

The chain couples TRBV5-6 to TRBJ1-4; possibly TRBD1 for D (5 bases). Germline CDR1 reads SGHDT; CDR2 reads YYEEEE. V lost 0 bases to trimming and J lost 6 bases, with 9 bases between them. The CDR3 has 14 amino acids. In DNA, the CDR3 is TGTGCCAGCAGCTTGGCCGGGGGTTATGAAAAACTGTTTTTT. Translation: CASSLAGGYEKLFF.

This rearrangement joins TRBV7-6 to TRBJ2-5; 7 bases line up with TRBD2. Per the germline V gene, CDR1 is SGHVS and CDR2 is FNYEAQ. J lost 0 bases, V lost 1 base, and 5 bases had no gene match. The CDR3 consists of 16 residues. The CDR3 here is CASSLVSGAYQETQYF. The CDR3 coding sequence is TGTGCCAGCAGCTTAGTGAGCGGGGCGTACCAAGAGACCCAGTACTTC.

The count of this clone is one. The V call is TRBV29-1, the J call TRBJ1-1; 8 bases are shared with TRBD1. Germline CDR1 and CDR2: SQVTM and ANQGSEA. The CDR3 covers 12 residues. V was pared by 4 bases and J by 3 bases, with 1 base of the junction left unmatched. CDR3 bases: TGCAGCGTTGTGGACAGGGACACTGAAGCTTTCTTT. This sequence encodes CSVVDRDTEAFF.

The J gene is TRBJ2-5, the V gene TRBV6-6, with 9 bases aligning to TRBD1. The germline V gene has CDR1 MNHNY and CDR2 SVGAGI (reference sequence). Unmatched junction bases numbered 4, after V lost 0 bases and J lost 5 bases. CDR3 length: 15 residues. DNA of the CDR3: TGTGCCAGCAGTTACTCGGACAGGGGAGGCGAGACCCAGTACTTC. This encodes CASSYSDRGGETQYF.

The chain uses TRBV29-1 and TRBJ2-7; 14 bases fit TRBD2. Germline CDR1 is SQVTM and CDR2 is ANQGSEA. V shed 2 bases and J 4 bases; nucleotides not matched to a gene: 4. This CDR3 is 15 amino acids long. CDR3 in DNA: TGCAGCGTTGAAACCCGGACTAGCGGGAGGTACGAGCAGTACTTC. Protein sequence: CSVETRTSGRYEQYF.

The V and J genes are TRBV27 and TRBJ1-1; possibly TRBD1 for D (5 bases). V was pared by 8 bases and J by 1 base, with 14 bases between. This CDR3 region has 14 residues. Germline V CDR1 and CDR2: MNHEY, SMNVEV (reference sequence). The CDR3 coding sequence is TGTGCCAGCTCGAGGGACCTGGGGAACACTGAAGCTTTCTTT. Translation: CASSRDLGNTEAFF.

The chain is built from TRBV5-4 and TRBJ1-1; no firm D call. Germline-derived CDR1 and CDR2 are SGHNT and YYREEE (reference sequence). V lost 2 bases, J lost 1 base, and 12 bases lay in between. This CDR3 spans 15 amino acids. Here the CDR3 DNA reads TGTGCCAGCAGCTTTTCGGACGGGTCGAACACTGAAGCTTTCTTT. This translates into CASSFSDGSNTEAFF.

V and J are TRBV28 and TRBJ1-2; TRBD1 might be the D (6 bases). Germline values: CDR1 MDHEN, CDR2 SYDVKM. CDR3 size: 13 residues. V was pared by 3 bases and J by 8 bases, with 13 bases between. CDR3 coding DNA: TGTGCCAGCAGTTTGTGGACAGAGGGCGGCTACACCTTC. Amino acid sequence: CASSLWTEGGYTF.

V and J are TRBV6-1 and TRBJ2-3; the D gene is possibly TRBD2 (5 bases). The germline V gene has CDR1 MNHNS and CDR2 SASEGT. The V gene lost 3 bases and the J gene lost 1 base, with 11 bases spanning the gap. There are 15 residues in the CDR3. The CDR3 loop is CASSDSDLRTDTQYF. CDR3 in DNA: TGTGCCAGCAGTGATTCGGACTTACGCACAGATACGCAGTATTTT.

The chain joins TRBV27 to TRBJ1-6; weak D call: TRBD1 (5 bases). Trimming left V 4 bases short and J 0 bases short, with 7 bases between. The CDR3 consists of 15 residues. CDR1 and CDR2 (germline): MNHEY, SMNVEV (reference sequence). CDR3 loop: CASSSGSSYNSPLHF. CDR3 nucleotide sequence: TGTGCCAGCAGTTCAGGGAGCTCCTATAATTCACCCCTCCACTTT.

This clone has just one count. The identical CDR3 is also encoded by other nucleotide sequences in the sample. The chain couples TRBV7-2 to TRBJ2-1; weak D call: TRBD2 (7 bases). CDR3 length: 15 amino acids. CDR1 and CDR2 from the germline V gene are SGHTA and FQGNSA. V gave up 1 base and J gave up 7 bases, with 14 bases separating them. CDR3 sequence reads: CASSLEGGARNEQFF. The CDR3 coding sequence is TGTGCCAGCAGCTTAGAGGGGGGGGCCCGAAATGAGCAGTTCTTC.

This sequence joins TRBV6-5 and TRBJ1-1; unclear D gene. With 6 bases removed from V and 0 bases from J, the gap between germline ends came to 8 bases. Germline lookup yields CDR1 MNHEY and CDR2 SVGAGI. This CDR3 spans 13 amino acids. CDR3 region: CASRTEVNTEAFF. CDR3 nucleotides: TGTGCCAGCAGGACCGAGGTGAACACTGAAGCTTTCTTT.

This clone was seen a handful of times. The chain couples TRBV6-6 to TRBJ2-1, with 7 bases fitting TRBD2. J gave up 7 bases and V 0 bases, and 6 bases lay outside the gene matches. In germline, CDR1 is MNHNY, CDR2 SVGAGI (reference sequence). The CDR3 extends over 15 amino acids. CDR3 loop: CASSYSIWGGNEQFF. CDR3 nucleotide sequence: TGTGCCAGCAGTTACTCGATCTGGGGGGGGAATGAGCAGTTCTTC.

This chain connects TRBV6-5 to TRBJ1-1; D gene unclear. CDR3 length: 13 residues. Trimming took off 9 bases at V and 6 bases at J, with 17 bases between the two ends. CDR1 and CDR2 (germline): MNHEY, SVGAGI. The CDR3 reads CASSWERGAEAFF. DNA of the CDR3: TGTGCCAGTTCGTGGGAACGGGGAGCTGAAGCTTTCTTT.

J is TRBJ2-5 and V is TRBV7-7; D remains ambiguous. The CDR3 covers 15 residues. Deletions cut 5 bases from V and 4 bases from J, with 17 bases between. CDR1 and CDR2 from the germline V gene are SSHAT and FNYEAQ (reference sequence). The CDR3 sequence is CASSPHYNAGETQYF. Written as DNA, the CDR3 is TGTGCCAGCAGCCCCCATTATAACGCCGGAGAGACCCAGTACTTC.

This chain uses TRBV5-8 with TRBJ1-5; 12 nucleotides line up with TRBD1. Trimming at V came to 4 bases and at J to 3 bases, leaving 2 bases not matched to a gene. This CDR3 has 15 amino acids. CDR1 and CDR2 (germline): SGHTS, YDEGEE. CDR3 sequence reads: CASSVGQGANQPQHF. DNA of the CDR3: TGTGCCAGCAGCGTGGGACAGGGGGCCAATCAGCCCCAGCATTTT.

Turning to this clone: Other DNA sequences in the same sample also yield this CDR3. The chain is built from TRBV29-1 and TRBJ1-4; D is perhaps TRBD1 (5 bases). Germline V gene lookup returns CDR1 SQVTM and CDR2 ANQGSEA. The CDR3 has 15 amino acids. V dropped 3 bases and J dropped 8 bases, with 19 bases sitting between them. For the CDR3, the DNA is TGCAGCGTTGAGGATCGCGGGGGGAGAGGGGAAAAACTGTTTTTT. Its protein product is CSVEDRGGRGEKLFF. The full variable domain, its missing parts supplied by reference TRBV29-1 and TRBJ1-4, is SAVISQKPSRDICQRGTSLTIQCQVDSQVTMMFWYRQQPGQSLTLIATANQGSEATYESGFVIDKFPISRPNLTFSTLTVSNMSPEDSSIYLCSVEDRGGRGEKLFFGSGTQLSVL.

The gene calls are TRBV7-9 and TRBJ2-2; 9 nucleotides agree with TRBD1. Germline-derived CDR1 and CDR2 are SEHNR and FQNEAQ (reference sequence). With V trimmed by 0 bases and J by 6 bases, 5 bases remained unmatched. The CDR3 consists of 16 residues. In DNA, the CDR3 is TGTGCCAGCAGCTTAGCGGACAGGGGCTGGCCCGGGGAGCTGTTTTTT. It specifies CASSLADRGWPGELFF. Together with reference TRBV7-9 and TRBJ2-2, the CDR3 gives the full variable domain: DTGVSQNPRHKITKRGQNVTFRCDPISEHNRLYWYRQTLGQGPEFLTYFQNEAQLEKSRLLSDRFSAERPKGSFSTLEIQRTEQGDSAMYLCASSLADRGWPGELFFGEGSRLTVL.

The chain combines TRBV6-6 with TRBJ1-2; TRBD1 matches 7 bases. This CDR3 comprises 12 residues. Trimming at V came to 5 bases and at J to 7 bases, leaving 4 bases not matched to a gene. Germline V lookup: CDR1 MNHNY, CDR2 SVGAGI (reference sequence). In nucleotides, the CDR3 is TGTGCCAGCAGTCCAGGGGGGGCTGGCTACACCTTC. Residues: CASSPGGAGYTF.

The chain uses TRBV27 and TRBJ2-7; 10 bases match TRBD1. Trimming cost V 5 bases and J 2 bases; bases outside gene matches: 3. This CDR3 has 14 residues. Per germline, CDR1 MNHEY and CDR2 SMNVEV (reference sequence). For the CDR3, the DNA is TGTGCCAGCAGTGTCGGGACAGGGGCCTACGAGCAGTACTTC. This sequence encodes CASSVGTGAYEQYF.

V usage is TRBV6-1 and J usage is TRBJ1-1; D is perhaps TRBD1 (6 bases). The CDR3 contains 13 residues. Germline V CDR1 and CDR2: MNHNS, SASEGT. Trimming took 9 bases from V and 3 from J, leaving 14 bases between them. The CDR3 loop reads CASGRQVYTEAFF. CDR3 DNA: TGTGCCAGTGGCCGACAGGTCTACACTGAAGCTTTCTTT.

The gene calls are TRBV2 and TRBJ1-6; no firm D call. V was trimmed by 2 bases and J by 6 bases, leaving 14 bases between them. The CDR3 extends over 16 amino acids. Germline V gene lookup returns CDR1 SNHLY and CDR2 FYNNEI. The CDR3, as DNA: TGTGCCAGCAGTGAATCCTTCCGGACGGGTAATTCACCCCTCCACTTT. Translation: CASSESFRTGNSPLHF.

The genes are TRBV6-5 and TRBJ1-2, with TRBD1 identical over 7 bases. V trimming: 5 bases; J trimming: 5 bases; junction bases outside the gene matches: 8. The CDR3 extends over 14 amino acids. Germline lookup yields CDR1 MNHEY and CDR2 SVGAGI. The CDR3 DNA sequence: TGTGCCAGCAGTACCTACACAGGGGAGTATGGCTACACCTTC. This codes for CASSTYTGEYGYTF.

The gene calls are TRBV5-1 and TRBJ2-3; D assignment may be TRBD1 or TRBD2 (5 bases each). Germline V gene sequence: CDR1 SGHRS, CDR2 YFSETQ. Between the trimmed V and J ends, which lost 1 base and 2 bases, there was a span of 20 bases. This CDR3 comprises 18 residues. The CDR3 is CASSLSTGLGTITDTQYF. The DNA of the CDR3 is TGCGCCAGCAGCTTGTCTACGGGTTTGGGGACCATCACAGATACGCAGTATTTT.